The rows below give T cell receptor beta chains drawn from one sample of a study of T cells in Graves' hyperthyroidism and ophthalmopathy. TCRdb called the multiplex PCR reads again in MiXCR, with one record for every CDR3 protein. The table shows 600,000 to 900,000 distinct CDR3 sequences, with about 15% occurring only once. Sequenced sample: blood. These receptors all come from a young man with Graves' hyperthyroidism. Each CDR3 is given with its conserved first and last residue. D genes are given only for firm matches. The listing skips clone size in some rows; elsewhere it reads once, few, many or a size class.

d_call	v_call	cdr3_length	j_call	clone_size	cdr3_aa	cdr3_nt
TRBD1	TRBV20-1	13	TRBJ2-7	.	CSANGDSHYEQYF	TGCAGTGCGAATGGGGACAGCCACTACGAGCAGTACTTC
.	TRBV20-1	16	TRBJ2-2	many	CSARVGEHPNTGELFF	TGCAGTGCTAGAGTGGGGGAGCACCCGAACACCGGGGAGCTGTTTTTT
TRBD2	TRBV5-6	17	TRBJ2-1	many	CASSLKREGRKTNEQFF	TGTGCCAGCAGCTTGAAGCGGGAGGGCCGGAAGACGAATGAGCAGTTCTTC
TRBD1	TRBV9	15	TRBJ2-5	many	CASSPSQGAGETQYF	TGTGCCAGCAGCCCCTCGCAGGGGGCGGGTGAGACCCAGTACTTC
.	TRBV27	13	TRBJ1-5	.	CASSPGYGQPQHF	TGTGCCAGCAGTCCGGGGTATGGTCAGCCCCAGCATTTT
TRBD2	TRBV6-2/TRBV6-3	14	TRBJ2-1	few	CASSYAGAYNEQFF	TGTGCCAGCAGTTACGCGGGGGCCTACAATGAGCAGTTCTTC
.	TRBV20-1	12	TRBJ2-5	few	CSAMESWETQYF	TGCAGTGCTATGGAGAGCTGGGAGACCCAGTACTTC
TRBD2	TRBV6-1	15	TRBJ2-1	.	CASRSSGRGYNEQFF	TGTGCCAGCAGGTCTAGCGGGAGGGGGTACAATGAGCAGTTCTTC
TRBD1	TRBV15	19	TRBJ2-2	few	CATSRDPPDRGGDTGELFF	TGTGCCACCAGCAGAGATCCCCCCGACAGGGGAGGTGACACCGGGGAGCTGTTTTTT
.	TRBV9	13	TRBJ1-1	few	CASSVMLGTEAFF	TGTGCCAGCAGCGTAATGTTGGGAACTGAAGCTTTCTTT
.	TRBV2	13	TRBJ2-5	.	CARIRQPEETQYF	TGTGCCAGGATTCGGCAGCCGGAAGAGACCCAGTACTTC
.	TRBV6-5	16	TRBJ1-2	.	CASSYGGQLANYGYTF	TGTGCCAGCAGTTACGGCGGCCAGCTAGCTAACTATGGCTACACCTTC
.	TRBV28	13	TRBJ2-3	many	CASSLFSGDTQYF	TGTGCCAGCAGTTTATTTAGTGGAGATACGCAGTATTTT
.	TRBV7-8	15	TRBJ1-5	many	CASSLGTFSNQPQHF	TGTGCCAGCAGCTTAGGGACATTTAGCAATCAGCCCCAGCATTTT
.	TRBV6-1	14	TRBJ2-4	few	CASSEDIAKNIQYF	TGTGCCAGCAGTGAAGACATAGCCAAAAACATTCAGTACTTC
TRBD2	TRBV11-3	14	TRBJ2-7	few	CASSSQREGNEQYF	TGTGCCAGCAGCTCACAGCGGGAGGGCAACGAGCAGTACTTC
.	TRBV27	14	TRBJ1-5	many	CASSPDRLYQPQHF	TGTGCCAGCAGTCCGGACAGACTTTATCAGCCCCAGCATTTT
TRBD2	TRBV7-2	17	TRBJ2-3	few	CASSLLGTSGRVDTQYF	TGTGCCAGCAGCTTACTAGGGACTAGCGGGAGGGTAGATACGCAGTATTTT
TRBD2	TRBV9	18	TRBJ2-1	.	CASSVGSRTSGKYNEQFF	TGTGCCAGCAGCGTAGGATCGCGGACTAGCGGGAAATACAATGAGCAGTTCTTC
.	TRBV12-3/TRBV12-4	14	TRBJ2-4	many	CASKPGLAKNIQYF	TGTGCCAGCAAACCGGGACTAGCCAAAAACATTCAGTACTTC
.	TRBV7-3	15	TRBJ2-5	many	CASSLGSSPGETQYF	TGTGCCAGCAGCCTGGGAAGCTCACCCGGGGAGACCCAGTACTTC
.	TRBV10-3	17	TRBJ1-3	few	CAISERDNVPSGNTIYF	TGTGCCATCAGTGAGCGGGACAACGTACCCTCTGGAAACACCATATATTTT
.	TRBV7-8	15	TRBJ2-3	.	CASSLRNSRTDTQYF	TGTGCCAGCAGCTTACGTAATAGCCGCACAGATACGCAGTATTTT
.	TRBV3-1	12	TRBJ1-2	few	CASSPEGRGYTF	TGTGCCAGCAGCCCAGAAGGACGCGGCTACACCTTC
.	TRBV20-1	13	TRBJ1-5	few	CSALHFPGQPQHF	TGCAGTGCTCTGCACTTCCCCGGCCAGCCCCAGCATTTT
TRBD1	TRBV28	14	TRBJ2-7	many	CASSPGTGFYEQYF	TGTGCCAGCAGTCCCGGGACAGGGTTCTACGAGCAGTACTTC
TRBD1	TRBV24-1	16	TRBJ2-7	.	CATSGGPSGGSYEQYF	TGTGCCACCAGTGGTGGTCCCTCAGGGGGCTCCTACGAGCAGTACTTC
.	TRBV28	17	TRBJ2-3	many	CASSLLSFWGETDTQYF	TGTGCCAGCAGTTTACTATCATTTTGGGGTGAAACAGATACGCAGTATTTT
TRBD1	TRBV30	16	TRBJ1-5	few	CAWSVRTGEGNQPQHF	TGTGCCTGGAGTGTAAGGACAGGGGAAGGGAATCAGCCCCAGCATTTT
TRBD2	TRBV20-1	13	TRBJ2-3	many	CSARASGSDTQYF	TGCAGTGCTAGAGCCAGCGGGAGTGATACGCAGTATTTT
.	TRBV20-1	15	TRBJ2-3	many	CSAKNQNPITDTQYF	TGCAGTGCCAAGAACCAAAATCCGATCACAGATACGCAGTATTTT